This record looks at one T cell receptor beta chain sequence and its context. Terminally differentiated effector memory CD45RA+ cells were excluded from the naive CD8 cells, which were CD45RO-negative and positively selected for CCR7. Donors, without exception, were Caucasian adults residing in Nashville, Tennessee. This table comes from immunoSEQ multiplex PCR, and its TCRdb copy is limited to in-frame clones, with some not included. Here the sample spans approximately 840,000 clones, just over 95% being singletons. The data were taken from a study of shared clonotypes between healthy human individuals. V was cut by 1 base and J by 5 bases, with 16 bases left in between. The V gene's germline CDR1 is SGDLS and CDR2 YYNGEE. There are 15 residues in the CDR3.

The clonotype originates from a man aged 30 to 39 in good health. The sample was naive CD8+ T cells sorted from blood. The chain recombines TRBV9 with TRBJ2-7, with no clear D. CDR3 DNA sequence: TGTGCCAGCAGCGTATTTGAAGGCCTTCGGGACGAGCAGTACTTC. Its translation is CASSVFEGLRDEQYF.